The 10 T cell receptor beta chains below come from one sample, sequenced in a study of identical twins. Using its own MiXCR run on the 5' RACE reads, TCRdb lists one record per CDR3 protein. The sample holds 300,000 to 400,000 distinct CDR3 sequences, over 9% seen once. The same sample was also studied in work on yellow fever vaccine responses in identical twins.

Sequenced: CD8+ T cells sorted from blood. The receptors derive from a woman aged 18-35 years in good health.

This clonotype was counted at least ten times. The CDR3, as DNA: TGTGCCAGCACTCCGGGACTAGCGGAACAAGAGACCCAGTACTTC. Translated, it gives CASTPGLAEQETQYF. This chain connects TRBV10-3 to TRBJ2-5; TRBD2 agrees at 11 bases. CDR3 size: 15 residues. Trimming took 10 bases from V and 2 from J; bases not matched to a gene: 9. The germline gives CDR1 ENHRY, CDR2 SYGVKD.

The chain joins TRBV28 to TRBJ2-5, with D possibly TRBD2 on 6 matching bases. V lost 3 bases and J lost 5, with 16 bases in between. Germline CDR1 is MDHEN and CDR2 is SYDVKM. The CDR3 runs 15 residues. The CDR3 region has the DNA TGTGCCAGCAGTTTCCGAACGGGAGCGAGGGAGACCCAGTACTTC. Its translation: CASSFRTGARETQYF.

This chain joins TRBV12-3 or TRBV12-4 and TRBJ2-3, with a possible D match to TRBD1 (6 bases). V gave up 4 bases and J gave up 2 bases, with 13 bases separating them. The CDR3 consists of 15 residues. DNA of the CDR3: TGTGCCAGCAGTTCCCACAGGGCCGACACAGATACGCAGTATTTT. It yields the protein CASSSHRADTDTQYF.

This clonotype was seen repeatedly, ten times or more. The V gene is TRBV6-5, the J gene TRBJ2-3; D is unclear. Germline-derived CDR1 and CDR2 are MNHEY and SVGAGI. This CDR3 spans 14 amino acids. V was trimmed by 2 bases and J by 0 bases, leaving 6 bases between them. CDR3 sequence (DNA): TGTGCCAGCAGTTACCTGGTGAGCACAGATACGCAGTATTTT. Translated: CASSYLVSTDTQYF.

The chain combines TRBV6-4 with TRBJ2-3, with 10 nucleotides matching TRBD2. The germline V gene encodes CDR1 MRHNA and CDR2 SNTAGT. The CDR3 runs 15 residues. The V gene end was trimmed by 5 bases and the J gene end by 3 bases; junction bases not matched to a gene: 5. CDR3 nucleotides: TGTGCCAGCAGTTCAAGCGGGGGGGTGACAGATACGCAGTATTTT. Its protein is CASSSSGGVTDTQYF.

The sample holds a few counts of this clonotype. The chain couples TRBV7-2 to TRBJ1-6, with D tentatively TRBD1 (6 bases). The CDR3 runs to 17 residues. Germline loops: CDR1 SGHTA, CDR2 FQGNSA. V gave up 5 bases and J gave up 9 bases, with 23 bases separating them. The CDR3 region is CASSIGGGGGTPSPLHF. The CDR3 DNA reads TGTGCCAGCAGCATAGGGGGTGGAGGGGGAACCCCTTCACCCCTCCACTTT.

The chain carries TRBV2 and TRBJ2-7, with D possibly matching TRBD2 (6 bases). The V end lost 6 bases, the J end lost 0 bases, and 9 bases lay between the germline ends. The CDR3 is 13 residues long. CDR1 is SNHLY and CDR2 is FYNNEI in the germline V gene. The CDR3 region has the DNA TGTGCCAGCAGGGGACTTACCTCCTACGAGCAGTACGTC. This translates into CASRGLTSYEQYV.

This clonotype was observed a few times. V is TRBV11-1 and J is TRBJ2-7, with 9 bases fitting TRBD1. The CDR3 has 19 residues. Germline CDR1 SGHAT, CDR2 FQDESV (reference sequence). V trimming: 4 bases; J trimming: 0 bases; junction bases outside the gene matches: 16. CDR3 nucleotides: TGTGCCAGCAGCTCGACCGGGACAGGGAATTATAAGAGCTCCTACGAGCAGTACTTC. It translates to CASSSTGTGNYKSSYEQYF.

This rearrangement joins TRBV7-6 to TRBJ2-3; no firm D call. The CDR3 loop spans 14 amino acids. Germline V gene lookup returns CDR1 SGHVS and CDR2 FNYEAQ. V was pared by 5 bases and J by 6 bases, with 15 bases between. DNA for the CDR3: TGTGCCAGCAGCATTAGCCCCTATGGGGATACGCAGTATTTT. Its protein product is CASSISPYGDTQYF.

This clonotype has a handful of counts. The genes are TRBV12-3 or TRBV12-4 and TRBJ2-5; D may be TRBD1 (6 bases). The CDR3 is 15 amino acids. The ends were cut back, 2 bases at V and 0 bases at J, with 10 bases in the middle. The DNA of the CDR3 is TGTGCCAGCAGTTTAAGGGGGACCTACCAAGAGACCCAGTACTTC. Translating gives CASSLRGTYQETQYF.